This T cell receptor (beta chain) was identified in a study of OX40 agonist ivuxolimab in advanced cancers. Study context: The patients received agonistic anti-OX40 (CD134) antibody ivuxolimab. Those treated in dose escalation had hepatocellular carcinoma, melanoma, renal cell cancer or head and neck cancer. Patients were 65% to 85% male with ages about 23 to 79, mean roughly 64.

The table lists this clone with a few counts. Its antigen is currently unknown. The CDR3 is 17 residues long. The germline V gene has CDR1 LNHDA and CDR2 SQIVND (reference sequence). Unmatched junction bases numbered 13, after V lost 9 bases and J lost 0 bases. The assay was immunoSEQ multiplex PCR, and TCRdb's table has in-frame clones only and misses some. The sample contains approximately 49,000 clones, roughly 80% of which appear only once. The study, taken as a whole, reports: Nonresponders included some who also had low normalized T-cell clonal expansion.

Sequences were derived from CD4+ or CD8+ T cells sorted from blood, sampled in a trial of the OX40 agonist ivuxolimab. The V gene is TRBV19, the J gene TRBJ1-5, with 8 bases identical to TRBD1. The source of this sequence is an adult with an advanced solid tumor such as melanoma, head and neck, liver or kidney cancer. CDR3 DNA sequence: TGTGCCAGCAGACAAGGACAGGGAGCTTATAGCAATCAGCCCCAGCATTTT. Encoded protein: CASRQGQGAYSNQPQHF.